This T cell receptor (beta chain) came from a study of blood T cell repertoires in COVID-19. Cohort placement rested on clinical history that participants reported themselves. Produced via immunoSEQ multiplex PCR; TCRdb's table is partial and in-frame only. The table lists 200,000 to 250,000 clones, about 84% of them singletons. Input material: PBMCs or T cells enriched from blood (not recorded which). The sequence came from a man aged 55 to 70 who had recovered from COVID-19.

CDR3 sequence: CASSLGLGSDTQYF. For the CDR3, the DNA is TGTGCCAGCAGCTTAGGACTAGGATCAGATACGCAGTATTTT. The chain links TRBV7-3 to TRBJ2-3; 7 nucleotides align to TRBD2. Germline-derived CDR1 and CDR2 are SGHTA and FQGTGA. The CDR3 sequence is 14 residues long. V dropped 2 bases and J dropped 4; count of bases not matched to a gene: 3.